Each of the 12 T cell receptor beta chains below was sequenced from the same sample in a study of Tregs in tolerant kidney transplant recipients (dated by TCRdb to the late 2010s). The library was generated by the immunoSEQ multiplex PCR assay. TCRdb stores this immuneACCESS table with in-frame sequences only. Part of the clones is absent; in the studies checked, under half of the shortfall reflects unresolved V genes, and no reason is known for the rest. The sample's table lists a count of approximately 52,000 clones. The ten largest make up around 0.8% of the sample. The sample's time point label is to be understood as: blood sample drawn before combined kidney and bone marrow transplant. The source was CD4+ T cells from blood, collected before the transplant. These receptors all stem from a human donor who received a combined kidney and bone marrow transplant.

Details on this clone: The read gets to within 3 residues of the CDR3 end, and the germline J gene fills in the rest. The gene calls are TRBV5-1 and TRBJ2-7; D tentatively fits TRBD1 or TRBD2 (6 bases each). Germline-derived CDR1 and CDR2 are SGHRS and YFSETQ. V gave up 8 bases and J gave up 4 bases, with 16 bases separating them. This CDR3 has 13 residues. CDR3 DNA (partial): TGCGCCAGTCAAGGAACAGGGAGGTACGAG. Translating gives CASQGTGRYE. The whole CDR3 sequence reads CASQGTGRYEQYF.

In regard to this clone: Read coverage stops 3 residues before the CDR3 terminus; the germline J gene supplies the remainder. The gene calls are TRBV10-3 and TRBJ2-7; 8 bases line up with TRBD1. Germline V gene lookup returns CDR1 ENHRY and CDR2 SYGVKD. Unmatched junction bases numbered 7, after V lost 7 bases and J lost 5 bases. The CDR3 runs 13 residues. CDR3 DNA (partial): TGTGCCATCAATATGGACAGGGTCGACGAG. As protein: CAINMDRVDE. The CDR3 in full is CAINMDRVDEQYF.

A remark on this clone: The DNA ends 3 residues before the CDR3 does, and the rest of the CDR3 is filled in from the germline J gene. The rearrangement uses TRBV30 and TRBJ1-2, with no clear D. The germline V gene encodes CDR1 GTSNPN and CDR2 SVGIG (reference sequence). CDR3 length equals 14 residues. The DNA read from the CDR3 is TGTGCCTGGAGTGTAGACTCGAGTGCCGGCGGC. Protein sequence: CAWSVDSSAGG. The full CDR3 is CAWSVDSSAGGYTF.

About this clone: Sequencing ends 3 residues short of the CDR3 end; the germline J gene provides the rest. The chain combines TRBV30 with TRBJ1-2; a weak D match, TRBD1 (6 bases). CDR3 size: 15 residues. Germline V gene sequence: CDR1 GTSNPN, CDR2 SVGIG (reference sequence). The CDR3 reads CAWNTNGMGARGYTF. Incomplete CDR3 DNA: TGTGCCTGGAATACTAATGGTATGGGGGCGCGAGGC.

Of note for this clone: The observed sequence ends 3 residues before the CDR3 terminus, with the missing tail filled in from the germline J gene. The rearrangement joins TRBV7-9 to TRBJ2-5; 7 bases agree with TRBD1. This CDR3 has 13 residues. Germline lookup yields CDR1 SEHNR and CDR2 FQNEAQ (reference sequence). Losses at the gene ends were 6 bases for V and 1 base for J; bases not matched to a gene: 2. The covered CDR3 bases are TGTGCCAGCAGTGGACAGGTCCAAGAGACC. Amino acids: CASSGQVQET. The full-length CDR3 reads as CASSGQVQETQYF. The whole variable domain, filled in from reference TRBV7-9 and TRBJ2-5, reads DTGVSQNPRHKITKRGQNVTFRCDPISEHNRLYWYRQTLGQGPEFLTYFQNEAQLEKSRLLSDRFSAERPKGSFSTLEIQRTEQGDSAMYLCASSGQVQETQYFGPGTRLLVL.

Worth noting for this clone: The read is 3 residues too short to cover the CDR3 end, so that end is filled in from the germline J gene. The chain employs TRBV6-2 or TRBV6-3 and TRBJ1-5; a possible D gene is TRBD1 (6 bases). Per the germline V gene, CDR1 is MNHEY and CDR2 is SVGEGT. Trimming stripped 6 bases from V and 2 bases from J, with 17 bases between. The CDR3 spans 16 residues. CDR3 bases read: TGTGCCAGCAGAAGAACGGACAGCGCAGGCAATCAGCCC. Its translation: CASRRTDSAGNQP. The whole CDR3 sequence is CASRRTDSAGNQPQHF.

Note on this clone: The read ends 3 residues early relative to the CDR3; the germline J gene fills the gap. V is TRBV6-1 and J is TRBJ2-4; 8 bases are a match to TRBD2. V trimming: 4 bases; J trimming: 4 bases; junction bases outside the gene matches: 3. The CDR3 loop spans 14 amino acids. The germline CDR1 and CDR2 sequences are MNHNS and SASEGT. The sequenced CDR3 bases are TGTGCCAGCAGTGCGACTAGCGTTAAAAACATT. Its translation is CASSATSVKNI. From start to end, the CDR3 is CASSATSVKNIQYF.

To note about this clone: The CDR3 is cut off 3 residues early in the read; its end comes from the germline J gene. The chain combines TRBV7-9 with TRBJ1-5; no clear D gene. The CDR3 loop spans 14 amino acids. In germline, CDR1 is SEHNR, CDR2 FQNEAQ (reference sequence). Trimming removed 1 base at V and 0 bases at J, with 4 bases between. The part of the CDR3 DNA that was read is TGTGCCAGCAGCTTAGGTCTTAGCAATCAGCCC. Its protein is CASSLGLSNQP. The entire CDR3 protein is CASSLGLSNQPQHF.

The CDR3 DNA, read in part, is TGTGCCAGCAGCTTAGTCGGGGGGGAG. Its translation: CASSLVGGE. The entire CDR3 reads CASSLVGGELFF. This chain joins TRBV11-2 and TRBJ2-2; D uncertain. The read comes to an end 3 residues before the CDR3 does, leaving the germline J gene to fill in the end. The CDR3 consists of 12 residues. CDR1 is SGHAT, CDR2 FQNNGV, per germline. The V end was cut by 1 base, the J end by 8 bases, with 5 bases between.

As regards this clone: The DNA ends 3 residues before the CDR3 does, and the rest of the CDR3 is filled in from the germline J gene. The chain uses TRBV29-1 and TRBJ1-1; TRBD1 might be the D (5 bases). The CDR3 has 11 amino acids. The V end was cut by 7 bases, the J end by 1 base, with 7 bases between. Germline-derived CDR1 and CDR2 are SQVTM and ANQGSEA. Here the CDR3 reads CSGRGNTEAFF. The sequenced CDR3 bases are TGCAGCGGGAGGGGGAACACTGAA.

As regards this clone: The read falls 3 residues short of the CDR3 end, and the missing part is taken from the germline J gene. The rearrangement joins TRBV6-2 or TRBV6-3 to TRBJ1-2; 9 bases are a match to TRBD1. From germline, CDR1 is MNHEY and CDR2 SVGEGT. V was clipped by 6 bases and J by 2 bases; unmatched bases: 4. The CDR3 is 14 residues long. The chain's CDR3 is CASSPTGGNYGYTF. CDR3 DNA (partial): TGTGCCAGCAGCCCCACAGGGGGCAACTATGGC.

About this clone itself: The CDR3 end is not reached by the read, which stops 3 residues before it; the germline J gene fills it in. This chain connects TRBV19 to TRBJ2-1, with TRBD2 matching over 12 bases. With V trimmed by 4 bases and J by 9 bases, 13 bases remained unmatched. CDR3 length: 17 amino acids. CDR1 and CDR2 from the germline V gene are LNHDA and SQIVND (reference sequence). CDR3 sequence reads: CASSRLAGGEGEGEQFF. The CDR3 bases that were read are TGTGCCAGTAGTAGGCTAGCGGGAGGGGAGGGAGAAGGTGAG.